The 12 T cell receptor beta chains below were found in one sample sequenced in a study of blood T cell repertoires in COVID-19. Generated by immunoSEQ multiplex PCR, the TCRdb table keeps only in-frame clones and is missing some. The sample shows roughly 200,000 clones, around 83% of them seen only once. Source material: peripheral blood. The receptors stem from a man in his forties or fifties with active or convalescent COVID-19.

The rearrangement links TRBV3-1 (or the pseudogene TRBV3-2) to TRBJ2-3, with TRBD2 identical over 7 bases. Per the germline V gene, CDR1 is LGHDT and CDR2 is YNNKEL (reference sequence). Trimming at V came to 4 bases and at J to 0 bases, leaving 19 bases not matched to a gene. This CDR3 has 20 residues. The CDR3 here is CASSLSGRGRGTTSTDTQYF. The CDR3 coding sequence is TGTGCCAGCAGCCTTAGTGGGAGGGGTCGGGGGACGACCAGCACAGATACGCAGTATTTT.

With respect to this clone: The junction departs from the called germline gene at one end, perhaps through a read error. V is TRBV7-7 and J is TRBJ2-2; TRBD2 aligns across 11 bases. This CDR3 is built from 16 residues. Germline V gene lookup returns CDR1 SSHAT and CDR2 FNYEAQ (reference sequence). The chain's CDR3 is CASSLGTSGMAGELFF. Here the CDR3 DNA reads TGTGCTAGCAGCTTGGGGACTAGCGGCATGGCCGGGGAGCTGTTTTTT.

The V gene is TRBV27, the J gene TRBJ2-1; the match to TRBD1 covers 9 bases. Germline V gene sequence: CDR1 MNHEY, CDR2 SMNVEV (reference sequence). This CDR3 is built from 14 residues. The V and J ends lost 5 bases and 8 bases, in that order; junction bases with no gene match: 7. This CDR3 reads CASSPGQGKYEQFF. The DNA of the CDR3 is TGTGCCAGCAGTCCGGGACAGGGTAAGTATGAGCAGTTCTTC.

V is TRBV21-1 and J is TRBJ1-5; the table names TRBD1, a call not compared with the DNA. TRBV21-1 is a documented pseudogene. CDR3 length: 18 amino acids. CDR3 residues: CASSISGKGRQGLQPQHF. CDR3 DNA sequence: TGTGCCAGCAGCATATCGGGCAAGGGGAGACAGGGGCTTCAGCCCCAGCATTTT.

The chain recombines TRBV30 with TRBJ1-1; D gene ambiguous. Trimming cost V 5 bases and J 8 bases, with 15 bases left between them. The CDR3 runs 12 residues. Germline CDR1 and CDR2: GTSNPN and SVGIG (reference sequence). CDR3: CAWGRGLGEAFF. The CDR3 DNA follows: TGTGCCTGGGGCCGAGGGCTTGGGGAAGCTTTCTTT. The full variable domain, with the rest looked up from reference TRBV30 and TRBJ1-1, is SQTIHQWPATLVQPVGSPLSLECTVEGTSNPNLYWYRQAAGRGLQLLFYSVGIGQISSEVPQNLSASRPQDRQFILSSKKLLLSDSGFYLCAWGRGLGEAFFGQGTRLTVV.

Only one count was recorded for this clone. The rearrangement links TRBV19 to TRBJ2-5, with 9 bases fitting TRBD1. CDR3 size: 15 residues. J was trimmed by 4 bases and V by 6 bases; bases with no gene match: 9. Germline V gene sequence: CDR1 LNHDA, CDR2 SQIVND (reference sequence). In DNA form, the CDR3 reads TGTGCCAGTAGGCTGGGACAGGGAGTAGGAGAGACCCAGTACTTC. It encodes CASRLGQGVGETQYF.

This chain joins TRBV12-5 and TRBJ2-1, with 14 bases that match TRBD2. CDR1 is LGHNT, CDR2 FRNRAP, per germline. The CDR3 sequence is 17 residues long. J lost 1 base, V lost 1 base, and 0 bases had no gene match. Here the CDR3 DNA reads TGTGCTAGTGGTTTGGGGACTAGCGGGGGGTCCTACAATGAGCAGTTCTTC. This codes for CASGLGTSGGSYNEQFF.

This clone was observed a handful of times. This chain uses TRBV7-2 with TRBJ2-1; the match to TRBD2 covers 12 bases. The junction had 7 bases not matched to a gene; V was cut back by 3 bases and J by 7 bases. CDR1 is SGHTA and CDR2 is FQGNSA in the germline V gene. There are 16 residues in the CDR3. CDR3 coding DNA: TGTGCCAGCAGCTTCCCCCTAGCGGGAGGGCCAAATGAGCAGTTCTTC. It codes for CASSFPLAGGPNEQFF.

The chain combines TRBV19 with TRBJ2-1; TRBD1 is a possible D gene (6 bases). Germline V CDR1 and CDR2: LNHDA, SQIVND (reference sequence). The V gene lost 4 bases and the J gene lost 5 bases, with 18 bases spanning the gap. The CDR3 totals 16 residues. As DNA, the CDR3 is TGTGCCAGTAGTAAACTACAGGGTCAAGGGAACAATGAGCAGTTCTTC. It translates to CASSKLQGQGNNEQFF.

The chain employs TRBV2 and TRBJ1-2, with 7 positions matching TRBD1. The CDR3 totals 12 residues. V lost 6 bases to trimming and J lost 7 bases; unmatched junction nucleotides: 5. Germline V gene lookup returns CDR1 SNHLY and CDR2 FYNNEI. This CDR3 reads CASRAGGGGYTF. The CDR3 nucleotides are TGTGCCAGCAGGGCAGGGGGTGGTGGCTACACCTTC.

The V gene is TRBV6-5, the J gene TRBJ1-5, with D perhaps matching TRBD1 (5 bases). The V end was cut by 2 bases, the J end by 0 bases, with 8 bases between. Germline values: CDR1 MNHEY, CDR2 SVGAGI. The CDR3 spans 15 residues. The CDR3 bases are TGTGCCAGCAGTTACGACAGAAATAGCAATCAGCCCCAGCATTTT. As protein: CASSYDRNSNQPQHF.

In its sample, this clone was seen a few times. The chain links TRBV2 to TRBJ2-1, with 13 nucleotides matching TRBD2. The CDR3 sequence is 14 residues long. Germline assignment: CDR1 SNHLY and CDR2 FYNNEI. The J segment lost 9 bases and the V segment lost 4 bases, leaving 3 bases of the junction unmatched. The CDR3 loop is CASSGTSGSLEQFF. The CDR3 DNA sequence: TGTGCCAGCAGTGGGACTAGCGGGAGTCTTGAGCAGTTCTTC.